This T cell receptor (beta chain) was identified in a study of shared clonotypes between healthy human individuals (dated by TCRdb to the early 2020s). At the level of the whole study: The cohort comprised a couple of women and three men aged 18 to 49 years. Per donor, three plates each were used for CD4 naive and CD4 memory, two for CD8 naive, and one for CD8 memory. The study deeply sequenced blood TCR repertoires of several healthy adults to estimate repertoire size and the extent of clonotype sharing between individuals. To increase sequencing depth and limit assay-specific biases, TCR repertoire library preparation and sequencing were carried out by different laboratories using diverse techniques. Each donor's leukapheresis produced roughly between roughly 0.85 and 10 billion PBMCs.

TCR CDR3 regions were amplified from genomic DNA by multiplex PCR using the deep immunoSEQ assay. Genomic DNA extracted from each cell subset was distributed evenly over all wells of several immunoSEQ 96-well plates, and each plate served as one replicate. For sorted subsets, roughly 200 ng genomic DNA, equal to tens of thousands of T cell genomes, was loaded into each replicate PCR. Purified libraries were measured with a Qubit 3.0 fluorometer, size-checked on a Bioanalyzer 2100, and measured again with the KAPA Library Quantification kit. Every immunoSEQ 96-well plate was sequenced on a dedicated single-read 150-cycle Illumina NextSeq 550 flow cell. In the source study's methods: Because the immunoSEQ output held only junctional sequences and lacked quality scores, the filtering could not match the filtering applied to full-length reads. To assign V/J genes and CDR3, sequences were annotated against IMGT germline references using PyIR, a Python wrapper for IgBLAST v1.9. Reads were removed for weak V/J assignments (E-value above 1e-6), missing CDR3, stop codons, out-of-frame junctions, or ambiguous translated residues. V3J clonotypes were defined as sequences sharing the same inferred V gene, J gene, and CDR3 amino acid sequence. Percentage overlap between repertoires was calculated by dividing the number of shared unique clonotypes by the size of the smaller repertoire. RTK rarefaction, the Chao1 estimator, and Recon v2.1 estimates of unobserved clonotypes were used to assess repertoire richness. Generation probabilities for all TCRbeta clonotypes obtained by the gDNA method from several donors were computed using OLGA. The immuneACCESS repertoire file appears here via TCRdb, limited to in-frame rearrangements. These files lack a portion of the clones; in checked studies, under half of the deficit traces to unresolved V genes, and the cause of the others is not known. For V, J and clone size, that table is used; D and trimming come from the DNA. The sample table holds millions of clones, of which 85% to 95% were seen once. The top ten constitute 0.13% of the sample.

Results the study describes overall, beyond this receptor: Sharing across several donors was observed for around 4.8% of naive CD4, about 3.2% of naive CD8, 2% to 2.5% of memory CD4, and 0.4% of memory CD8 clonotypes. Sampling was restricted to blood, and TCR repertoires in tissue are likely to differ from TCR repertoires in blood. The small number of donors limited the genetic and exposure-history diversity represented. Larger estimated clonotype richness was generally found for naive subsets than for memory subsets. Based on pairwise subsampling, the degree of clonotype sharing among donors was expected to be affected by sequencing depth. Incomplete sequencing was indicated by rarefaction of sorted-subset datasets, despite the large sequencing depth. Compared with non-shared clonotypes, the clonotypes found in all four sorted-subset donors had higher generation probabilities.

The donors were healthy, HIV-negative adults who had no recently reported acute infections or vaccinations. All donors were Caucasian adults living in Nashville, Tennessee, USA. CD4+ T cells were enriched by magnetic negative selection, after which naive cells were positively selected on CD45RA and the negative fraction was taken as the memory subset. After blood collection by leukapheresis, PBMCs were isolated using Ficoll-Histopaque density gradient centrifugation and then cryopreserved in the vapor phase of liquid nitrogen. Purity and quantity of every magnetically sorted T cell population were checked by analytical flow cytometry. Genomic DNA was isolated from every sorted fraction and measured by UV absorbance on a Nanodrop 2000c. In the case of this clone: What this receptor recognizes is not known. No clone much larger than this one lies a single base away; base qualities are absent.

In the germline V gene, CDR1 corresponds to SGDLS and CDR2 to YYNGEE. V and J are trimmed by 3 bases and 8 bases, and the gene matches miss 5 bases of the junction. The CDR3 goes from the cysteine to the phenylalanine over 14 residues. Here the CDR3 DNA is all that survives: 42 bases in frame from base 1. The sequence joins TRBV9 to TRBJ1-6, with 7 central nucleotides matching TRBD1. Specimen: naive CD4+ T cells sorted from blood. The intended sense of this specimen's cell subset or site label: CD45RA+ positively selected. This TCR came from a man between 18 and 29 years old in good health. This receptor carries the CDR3 CASSARDSYSPLHF. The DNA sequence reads TGTGCCAGCAGCGCCCGGGACAGTTATTCACCCCTCCACTTT.